This TCR beta chain was obtained from a study of quantifying T cell responses using KT2 cells. Study context: RNA was reverse transcribed with TCR alpha and beta constant-region primers. The second PCR ran as a qPCR until a predetermined fluorescence threshold was reached.

Regarding the study as a whole: Very high KT2 spike-in numbers caused saturation in KT2 sequence detection. Counts of KT2 alpha and beta sequences rose linearly with the number of KT2 cells added.

An oligo carrying a UMI was ligated to the cDNA 3' end. An equimolar mix of RC1.1 and RC1.2 primed the beta chain across TRBC1 and TRBC2. TCRdb passed the UMI-ligation and nested PCR reads through MiXCR, listing each CDR3 protein once. The sample has roughly 38,000 distinct CDR3 sequences, approximately 15% seen once; the top ten hold around two fifths. V shed 2 bases and J shed 0 bases, with 14 bases lying between them. This CDR3 contains 17 residues. Germline V gene data show CDR1 as MNHEY and CDR2 as SVGEGT. Different KT2-to-PBMC ratios were created with a constant PBMC count. For this clonotype: Antigen specificity is unknown.

The J gene is TRBJ2-4, the V gene TRBV6-2 or TRBV6-3, with D perhaps TRBD1 or TRBD2 (5 bases each). What was sequenced was PBMCs spiked with cells of the T cell clone KT2. This TCR derives from a human donor. The CDR3 here is CASSYRGGVLAKNIQYF. The CDR3 region has the DNA TGTGCCAGCAGTTACCGGGGCGGCGTTTTAGCCAAAAACATTCAGTACTTC.